This is a list of T cell receptor beta chains from one sample in a study of blood T cell repertoires in COVID-19. The protocol was immunoSEQ multiplex PCR, while the TCRdb copy is restricted to in-frame clones and leaves out a portion. Of 350,000 to 450,000 clones in the sample, around 87% are singletons; the top ten hold roughly 2.1%. What was sequenced was peripheral blood. The receptors were sampled from a woman aged 55-69 years with COVID-19, enrolled during active disease. CDR3s include the opening cysteine and the closing phenylalanine or tryptophan. D genes are given only for firm matches. Expanded clones get a size class; other rows say once, few or many, or leave the size out.

DNA: TGTGCCAGCAGCACCCGCGGGGGGGCAGGGAATGAGCAGTTCTTC
CDR3: CASSTRGGAGNEQFF
V: TRBV9
length: 15
size: .
J: TRBJ2-1
D: TRBD2

DNA: TGTGCCAGCAGTCGAACGACAGGGAGAGACACTGAAGCTTTCTTT
CDR3: CASSRTTGRDTEAFF
V: TRBV6-5
length: 15
size: .
J: TRBJ1-1
D: TRBD1

DNA: TGCAGCGTTGGACCCGGAGGGAGGGGCTATGGCTACACCTTC
CDR3: CSVGPGGRGYGYTF
V: TRBV29-1
length: 14
size: .
J: TRBJ1-2
D: .

DNA: TGTGCCAGTCACAGGGGCGATCAGCCCCAGCATTTT
CDR3: CASHRGDQPQHF
V: TRBV6-5
length: 12
size: once
J: TRBJ1-5
D: TRBD1

DNA: TGTGCCAGCAGCTTAGCGATGGGGGCAGGAGACGAGCAGTACTTC
CDR3: CASSLAMGAGDEQYF
V: TRBV7-6
length: 15
size: .
J: TRBJ2-7
D: .

DNA: TGTGCCATCAGCGGGAGCCGAGACGCAGATACGCAGTATTTT
CDR3: CAISGSRDADTQYF
V: TRBV10-3
length: 14
size: .
J: TRBJ2-3
D: .

DNA: TGTGCCAGCAGTGAGGAGCATACTAGCAATCAGCCCCAGCATTTT
CDR3: CASSEEHTSNQPQHF
V: TRBV2
length: 15
size: .
J: TRBJ1-5
D: .

DNA: TGTGCCAGCAGTTACCGAGCAACAGGGGCATGGGGCAATGAGCAGTTCTTC
CDR3: CASSYRATGAWGNEQFF
V: TRBV27
length: 17
size: .
J: TRBJ2-1
D: TRBD1

DNA: TGTGCCAGCAGCGTAGGCGGCGGGGGGGCCTCCAAAAACATTCAGTACTTC
CDR3: CASSVGGGGASKNIQYF
V: TRBV9
length: 17
size: .
J: TRBJ2-4
D: TRBD2

DNA: TGTGCCAGCAGCACGGACAGGGTGGGTTGGTCCACCTACGAGCAGTACTTC
CDR3: CASSTDRVGWSTYEQYF
V: TRBV21-1
length: 17
size: .
J: TRBJ2-7
D: .

DNA: TGCAGCGTAGTACAGGGATTAAACACTGAAGCTTTCTTT
CDR3: CSVVQGLNTEAFF
V: TRBV29-1
length: 13
size: .
J: TRBJ1-1
D: .

DNA: TGTGCCAGCAGTTTATGGACAGGGGACGAGCAGTACTTC
CDR3: CASSLWTGDEQYF
V: TRBV27
length: 13
size: once
J: TRBJ2-7
D: TRBD1

DNA: TGTGCCAGCAGCTTAGTTTCCCGCGGGGCAGGGGGCAATTCACCCCTCCACTTT
CDR3: CASSLVSRGAGGNSPLHF
V: TRBV7-6
length: 18
size: once
J: TRBJ1-6
D: TRBD1

DNA: TGCGCCAGCAGTATAGCGGTTGAGCAGTTCTTC
CDR3: CASSIAVEQFF
V: TRBV10-2
length: 11
size: .
J: TRBJ2-1
D: .

DNA: TGTGCCAGTAGTATAGCGGTCGGCACCGGGGAGCTGTTTTTT
CDR3: CASSIAVGTGELFF
V: TRBV19
length: 14
size: .
J: TRBJ2-2
D: .

DNA: TGTGCCAGCATTATGACTAGCTCAGAGACCCAGTACTTC
CDR3: CASIMTSSETQYF
V: TRBV2
length: 13
size: few
J: TRBJ2-5
D: TRBD2